The sequence of this T cell receptor (beta chain) was determined in a study of T cell changes during pregnancy in multiple sclerosis (dated by TCRdb to 2018 to 2020). About the study as a whole: Changes in the T cell repertoire over the course of pregnancy were examined in this study in women with multiple sclerosis.

Of note for this clone: There is no known antigen for this receptor. No much larger clone is present one base from it, and per-base qualities are unavailable.

Libraries came from the immunoSEQ multiplex PCR assay. TCRdb holds this immuneACCESS table with in-frame rearrangements only. Some clones are missing; in checked studies, unresolved V genes explain under half, and the rest has no known cause. Present in this sample are about 72,000 clones, 75% to 95% of which were seen just once. 0.55% to 0.85% of the sample is taken by the ten largest. There are 14 amino acids in the CDR3, from cysteine to phenylalanine inclusive. The retained sequence is limited to the CDR3, 42 bases, with the frame set at the first base. Deletion took 5 bases off V and 2 bases off J, with a span of 13 bases between the germline ends. The germline V gene (reference sequence) specifies SEHNR as CDR1 and FQNEAQ as CDR2.

This specimen was peripheral blood, taken in the third trimester of pregnancy. The rearranged segments are TRBV7-9 and TRBJ2-7; confidence is insufficient to name the D gene. This clonotype originated in a female donor in good health, enrolled as a control in a pregnancy study. The DNA sequence follows: TGTGCCAGCAGCCCTCAGACTGTTACCTACGAGCAGTACTTC. It codes for CASSPQTVTYEQYF. The reference TRBV7-9 and TRBJ2-7 proteins fill in what lies around the CDR3, so the full variable domain reads DTGVSQNPRHKITKRGQNVTFRCDPISEHNRLYWYRQTLGQGPEFLTYFQNEAQLEKSRLLSDRFSAERPKGSFSTLEIQRTEQGDSAMYLCASSPQTVTYEQYFGPGTRLTVT.